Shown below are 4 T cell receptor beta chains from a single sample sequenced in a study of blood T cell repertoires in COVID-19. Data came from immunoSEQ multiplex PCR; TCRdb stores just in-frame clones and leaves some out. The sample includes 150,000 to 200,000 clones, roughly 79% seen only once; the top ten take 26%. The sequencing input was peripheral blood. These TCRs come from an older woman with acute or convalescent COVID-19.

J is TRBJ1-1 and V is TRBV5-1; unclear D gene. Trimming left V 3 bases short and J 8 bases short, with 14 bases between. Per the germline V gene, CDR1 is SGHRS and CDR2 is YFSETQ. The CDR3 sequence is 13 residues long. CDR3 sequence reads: CASSWADKAEAFF. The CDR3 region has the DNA TGCGCCAGCAGCTGGGCTGACAAAGCCGAAGCTTTCTTT.

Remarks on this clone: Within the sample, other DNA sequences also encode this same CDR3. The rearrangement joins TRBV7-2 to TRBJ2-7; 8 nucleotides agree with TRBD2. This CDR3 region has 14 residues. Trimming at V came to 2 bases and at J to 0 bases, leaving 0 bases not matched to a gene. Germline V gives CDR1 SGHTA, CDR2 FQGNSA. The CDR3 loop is CASSLSGSSYEQYF. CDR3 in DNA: TGTGCCAGCAGCTTAAGCGGGAGCTCCTACGAGCAGTACTTC.

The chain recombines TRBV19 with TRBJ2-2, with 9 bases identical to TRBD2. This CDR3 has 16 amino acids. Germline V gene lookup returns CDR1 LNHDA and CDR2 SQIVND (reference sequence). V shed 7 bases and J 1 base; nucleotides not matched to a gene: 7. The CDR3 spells CASKSLAGKNTGELFF. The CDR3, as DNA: TGTGCCAGTAAATCTCTAGCGGGAAAGAACACCGGGGAGCTGTTTTTT.

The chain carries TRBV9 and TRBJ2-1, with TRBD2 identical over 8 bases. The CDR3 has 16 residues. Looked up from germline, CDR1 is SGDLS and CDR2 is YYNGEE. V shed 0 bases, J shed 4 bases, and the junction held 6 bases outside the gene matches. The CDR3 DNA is TGTGCCAGCAGCGTAGGGAGCGGGAGTGTTTACAATGAGCAGTTCTTC. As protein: CASSVGSGSVYNEQFF.